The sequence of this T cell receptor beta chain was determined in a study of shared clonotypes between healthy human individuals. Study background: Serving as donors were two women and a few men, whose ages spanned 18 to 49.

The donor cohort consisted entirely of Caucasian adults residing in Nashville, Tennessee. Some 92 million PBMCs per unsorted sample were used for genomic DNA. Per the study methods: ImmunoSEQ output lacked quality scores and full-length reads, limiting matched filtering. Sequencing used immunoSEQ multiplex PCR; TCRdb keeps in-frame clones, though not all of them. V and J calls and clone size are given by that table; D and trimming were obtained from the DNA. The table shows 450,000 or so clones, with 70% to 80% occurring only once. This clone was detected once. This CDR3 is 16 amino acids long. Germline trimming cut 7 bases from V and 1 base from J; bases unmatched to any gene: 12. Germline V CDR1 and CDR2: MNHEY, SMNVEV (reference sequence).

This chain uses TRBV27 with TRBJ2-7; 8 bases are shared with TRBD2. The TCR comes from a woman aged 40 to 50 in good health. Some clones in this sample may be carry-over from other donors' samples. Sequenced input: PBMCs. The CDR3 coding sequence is TGTGCCAGCACCCGGTCGGGTAGCGGGGCGTCCTACGAGCAGTACTTC. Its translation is CASTRSGSGASYEQYF.